These T cell receptor beta chains were read from a single sample in a study of blood T cell repertoires in COVID-19. Generated by immunoSEQ multiplex PCR, the TCRdb table keeps only in-frame clones and is missing some. This table has 100,000 or so clones, 85% to 90% appearing once. Sequenced: peripheral blood. The receptors were sampled from a woman aged 80 or over with acute or convalescent COVID-19. CDR3s include the opening cysteine and the closing phenylalanine or tryptophan. The order of the fields is V gene, clone size, J gene, D gene, CDR3 DNA, CDR3 protein. A D gene is named only where the DNA matches it firmly. Not all rows give a size; the values are once, few, many and, for expanded clones, a class.

v_gene: TRBV2; abundance: NA; j_gene: TRBJ1-2; d_gene: NA; CDR3nt: TGTGCCAGCAGGCAGGGGAACTATGGCTACACCTTC; CDR3aa: CASRQGNYGYTF
v_gene: TRBV18; abundance: few; j_gene: TRBJ1-4; d_gene: TRBD1; CDR3nt: TGTGCCAGCTCACCCAGCCGGACAGGGGCACATGAAAAACTGTTTTTT; CDR3aa: CASSPSRTGAHEKLFF
v_gene: TRBV10-3; abundance: NA; j_gene: TRBJ2-7; d_gene: NA; CDR3nt: TGTGCCATCAGGAGTCCTGGACAGACGACCCCCGGTGAGCAGTACTTC; CDR3aa: CAIRSPGQTTPGEQYF
v_gene: TRBV6-5; abundance: NA; j_gene: TRBJ1-2; d_gene: NA; CDR3nt: TGTGCCAGCAAGCTCGTCAGGGGTGGCTATGGCTACACCTTC; CDR3aa: CASKLVRGGYGYTF
v_gene: TRBV7-6; abundance: NA; j_gene: TRBJ2-5; d_gene: NA; CDR3nt: TGTGCCAGCAGCTCCCGATTGGGCGGGGAGACCCAGTACTTC; CDR3aa: CASSSRLGGETQYF
v_gene: TRBV5-1; abundance: NA; j_gene: TRBJ2-5; d_gene: TRBD2; CDR3nt: TGCGCCAGCAGTCCCGGGACTAGCGACCAAGAGACCCAGTACTTC; CDR3aa: CASSPGTSDQETQYF
v_gene: TRBV7-3; abundance: NA; j_gene: TRBJ2-1; d_gene: TRBD2; CDR3nt: TGTGCCAGCAGCTTCAGCGGGGGGCCCTACAATGAGCAGTTCTTC; CDR3aa: CASSFSGGPYNEQFF
v_gene: TRBV24-1; abundance: NA; j_gene: TRBJ2-3; d_gene: TRBD2; CDR3nt: TGTGCCGCTGCGACTAGCGGCGGCACAGATACGCAGTATTTT; CDR3aa: CAAATSGGTDTQYF
v_gene: TRBV15; abundance: NA; j_gene: TRBJ2-2; d_gene: TRBD2; CDR3nt: TGTGCCACCAGCAGAACTAGCGGGGGAGGGACCGGGGAGCTGTTTTTT; CDR3aa: CATSRTSGGGTGELFF
v_gene: TRBV3-1/TRBV3-2; abundance: NA; j_gene: TRBJ2-5; d_gene: NA; CDR3nt: TGTGCCAGCAGCCAGAGAGGGCGACTTAAAGAGACCCAGTACTTC; CDR3aa: CASSQRGRLKETQYF
v_gene: TRBV7-3; abundance: NA; j_gene: TRBJ2-7; d_gene: NA; CDR3nt: TGTGCCAGCAGCCAGTCACAGACAACCGAGCAGTACTTC; CDR3aa: CASSQSQTTEQYF
v_gene: TRBV5-1; abundance: few; j_gene: TRBJ2-5; d_gene: NA; CDR3nt: TGCGCCAGCAGCTTGGCCACAGGTGGAACCTCGTCGGCCCAGTACTTC; CDR3aa: CASSLATGGTSSAQYF
v_gene: TRBV7-2; abundance: NA; j_gene: TRBJ2-2; d_gene: TRBD2; CDR3nt: TGTGCCAGCAGCTTAAATCAACTAGCGGGGGTTACCGGGGAGCTGTTTTTT; CDR3aa: CASSLNQLAGVTGELFF